This TCR beta chain was retrieved from a study of T cell repertoires in cytomegalovirus infection. In the study overall: Public signatures in TCR beta pointed to CMV infection and matching HLA type. Study outcomes and limitations: Within the response measured ex vivo, HLA-C-restricted CMV-specific TCR beta clonotypes were dominant. Identification of carriers of CMV plus the relevant HLA was achieved through cumulative public TCR beta family frequency.

TCRdb fed the reads into MiXCR, producing one record per CDR3 protein. The sample carries a few hundred thousand distinct CDR3 sequences, roughly 20% recorded once. Germline CDR1 and CDR2: SEHNR and FQNEAQ (reference sequence). The CDR3 runs 16 residues. The junction had 16 bases not matched to a gene; V was cut back by 4 bases and J by 8 bases. In this sample, this clonotype turned up many times. Its antigen is as yet unknown. The sequence was obtained from a human donor in good health (CMV status not recorded). Some clones in this sample may be carry-over from other donors' samples. This rearrangement joins TRBV7-9 to TRBJ1-1, with 7 positions matching TRBD1. The source material was PBMCs. DNA for the CDR3: TGTGCCAGCAGCTCCCGACAGGGTAAAGGGAACATCGAAGCTTTCTTT. Amino acids: CASSSRQGKGNIEAFF.